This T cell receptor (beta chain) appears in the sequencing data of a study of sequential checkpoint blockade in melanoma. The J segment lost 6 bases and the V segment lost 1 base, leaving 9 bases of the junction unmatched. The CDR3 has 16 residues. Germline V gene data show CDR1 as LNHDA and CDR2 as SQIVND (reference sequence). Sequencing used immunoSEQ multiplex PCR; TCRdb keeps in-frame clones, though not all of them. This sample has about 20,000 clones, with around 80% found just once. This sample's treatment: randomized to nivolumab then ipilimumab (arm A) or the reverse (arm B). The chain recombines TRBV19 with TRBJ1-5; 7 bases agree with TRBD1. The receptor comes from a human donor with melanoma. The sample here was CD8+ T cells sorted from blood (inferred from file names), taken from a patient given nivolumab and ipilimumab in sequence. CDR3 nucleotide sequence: TGTGCCAGTAGTATAGCGAGGGGGCGCGTAGGTCAGCCCCAGCATTTT. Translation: CASSIARGRVGQPQHF.